The 24 T cell receptor beta chains below come from one sample, sequenced in a study of blood T cell repertoires in COVID-19. TCRdb keeps only in-frame clones here, not all; method: immunoSEQ multiplex PCR. The sample lists 150,000 to 200,000 clones; approximately 88% were seen once. Sequenced material: PBMCs or T cells enriched from blood (not recorded which). These receptors came from a woman in her sixties or seventies who had recovered from COVID-19.

This clone was recorded once. This chain's CDR3 is CAWGLDRDRSPLHF. The CDR3 coding sequence is TGTGCCTGGGGTCTGGACAGGGATCGTTCACCCCTCCACTTT. The chain joins TRBV30 to TRBJ1-6, with 8 positions matching TRBD1. This CDR3 has 14 residues. Trimming cost V 5 bases and J 9 bases; bases outside gene matches: 9. The germline gives CDR1 GTSNPN, CDR2 SVGIG (reference sequence).

The chain is built from TRBV27 and TRBJ1-6, with D maybe TRBD1 (6 bases). This CDR3 comprises 16 residues. V lost 1 base, J lost 7 bases, and 14 bases lay in between. CDR1 and CDR2 from the germline V gene are MNHEY and SMNVEV (reference sequence). The CDR3 nucleotides are TGTGCCAGCAGTTTATTTCTGCAGGGGTACAATTCACCCCTCCACTTT. It specifies CASSLFLQGYNSPLHF.

The sample holds a few counts of this clone. CDR3 region: CASSQEGADSPLHF. The CDR3 DNA sequence: TGCGCCAGCAGCCAAGAGGGGGCAGATTCACCCCTCCACTTT. V usage is TRBV4-1 and J usage is TRBJ1-6; possibly TRBD1 for D (6 bases). This CDR3 region has 14 residues. Trimming took off 0 bases at V and 8 bases at J, with 8 bases between the two ends. Germline CDR1 and CDR2: MGHRA and YSYEKL.

The rearrangement joins TRBV7-8 to TRBJ2-1; a weak D match, TRBD2 (5 bases). This CDR3 has 17 amino acids. Trimming left V 2 bases short and J 3 bases short, with 17 bases between. Germline assignment: CDR1 SGHVS and CDR2 FQNEAQ. The CDR3 here is CASSLTGIGPRYNEQFF. DNA of the CDR3: TGTGCCAGCAGCTTAACCGGGATCGGCCCCCGCTACAATGAGCAGTTCTTC.

The CDR3 DNA reads TGTGCCAGCAGCCAAGTCGGTAGAGAGACCCAGTACTTC. This sequence encodes CASSQVGRETQYF. V gene TRBV3-1 (or the pseudogene TRBV3-2) combines with J gene TRBJ2-5, with D unresolved. Trimming took 1 base from V and 4 from J, leaving 7 bases between them. This CDR3 is 13 amino acids long. Germline V CDR1 and CDR2: LGHDT, YNNKEL (reference sequence).

V is TRBV5-6 and J is TRBJ2-7; D gene ambiguous. The CDR3 is 16 residues long. Trimming took 1 base from V and 3 from J, leaving 17 bases between them. The germline V gene has CDR1 SGHDT and CDR2 YYEEEE. The CDR3 DNA reads TGTGCCAGCAGCTTGAGACACTCCTTGGCTCTCTACGAGCAGTACTTC. Translation: CASSLRHSLALYEQYF.

The CDR3 region is CASSLVAGGSDEQFF. The CDR3 DNA is TGCGCCAGCAGCTTGGTAGCGGGGGGGTCCGATGAGCAGTTCTTC. The rearrangement joins TRBV5-1 to TRBJ2-1, with TRBD2 identical over 11 bases. This CDR3 is built from 15 residues. Trimming cost V 0 bases and J 8 bases; bases outside gene matches: 4. CDR1 and CDR2 (germline): SGHRS, YFSETQ.

V gene TRBV27 combines with J gene TRBJ1-6; D possibly corresponds to TRBD1 (6 bases). The CDR3 is made up of 15 amino acids. Looked up from germline, CDR1 is MNHEY and CDR2 is SMNVEV (reference sequence). Trimming removed 8 bases at V and 8 bases at J, with 19 bases between. Written as DNA, the CDR3 is TGTGCCAGCGGTCTTTTGGACAGTACTTATTCACCCCTCCACTTT. The encoded protein is CASGLLDSTYSPLHF.

The chain links TRBV7-8 to TRBJ1-1; D call uncertain. Germline-derived CDR1 and CDR2 are SGHVS and FQNEAQ. CDR3 size: 14 residues. V was trimmed by 0 bases and J by 10 bases, leaving 15 bases between them. The CDR3 DNA follows: TGTGCCAGCAGCTTAGCAGGACTGTCATTTGGAGCTTTCTTT. It yields the protein CASSLAGLSFGAFF.

For the CDR3, the DNA is TGTGCCACCAGAGTAAGGGGGAGGGCCTCCCAAGAGACCCAGTACTTC. Its protein product is CATRVRGRASQETQYF. This chain connects TRBV15 to TRBJ2-5; possible D gene TRBD2, 7 bases. This CDR3 has 16 amino acids. The germline V gene encodes CDR1 LNHNV and CDR2 YYDKDF (reference sequence). Trimming stripped 6 bases from V and 1 base from J, with 18 bases between.

This clone was detected only once. The chain employs TRBV28 and TRBJ1-1; D might be TRBD1 (5 bases). Germline values: CDR1 MDHEN, CDR2 SYDVKM. V lost 8 bases and J lost 1, with 17 bases in between. The CDR3 is 15 amino acids. CDR3 sequence: CASAGGGAGNTEAFF. CDR3 DNA sequence: TGTGCCAGCGCGGGCGGCGGGGCCGGGAACACTGAAGCTTTCTTT.

This chain joins TRBV10-3 and TRBJ2-1; the match to TRBD1 covers 10 bases. J was trimmed by 5 bases and V by 4 bases; bases with no gene match: 8. The CDR3 totals 16 residues. CDR1 and CDR2 (germline): ENHRY, SYGVKD. The CDR3: CAISGGQGMRDNEQFF. The CDR3 DNA follows: TGTGCCATCAGTGGGGGACAGGGGATGCGAGACAATGAGCAGTTCTTC.

Regarding this clone: This specimen includes other DNA sequences encoding the same CDR3. This sequence joins TRBV5-1 and TRBJ1-1; TRBD1 is a possible D gene (5 bases). Germline loops: CDR1 SGHRS, CDR2 YFSETQ. The CDR3 totals 14 residues. V was clipped by 4 bases and J by 5 bases, with 15 bases between them. CDR3: CASSRDSGGTEAFF. CDR3 DNA sequence: TGCGCCAGCAGCCGAGACAGCGGGGGGACTGAAGCTTTCTTT.

V and J are TRBV25-1 and TRBJ1-1; D is possibly TRBD1 (6 bases). V lost 3 bases, J lost 4 bases, and 12 bases lay in between. This CDR3 has 14 residues. Per germline, CDR1 MGHDK and CDR2 SYGVNS. The CDR3 protein is CASSDWGLSTEAFF. CDR3 DNA sequence: TGTGCCAGCAGTGACTGGGGGCTGAGCACTGAAGCTTTCTTT.

Comment on this clone: The sample has other DNA sequences that encode this CDR3 too. This chain joins TRBV7-3 and TRBJ2-3, with 9 bases that match TRBD2. CDR3 length: 15 residues. Germline lookup yields CDR1 SGHTA and CDR2 FQGTGA. The ends lost 2 bases at V and 4 bases at J; junction bases unmatched: 4. The CDR3: CASSLAGGPSDTQYF. The CDR3 DNA is TGTGCCAGCAGCTTAGCGGGAGGGCCTTCAGATACGCAGTATTTT.

This chain uses TRBV4-1 with TRBJ2-5, with TRBD2 matching over 9 bases. CDR3 length: 16 amino acids. Germline CDR1 MGHRA, CDR2 YSYEKL. With V trimmed by 0 bases and J by 7 bases, 9 bases remained unmatched. The chain's CDR3 is CASSQDFSGGFGTQYF. CDR3 sequence (DNA): TGCGCCAGCAGCCAAGATTTTAGCGGGGGTTTTGGGACCCAGTACTTC.

This chain connects TRBV7-6 to TRBJ2-7; D gene ambiguous. The V and J ends lost 5 bases and 0 bases respectively, with 17 bases between them. Germline CDR1 is SGHVS and CDR2 is FNYEAQ. The CDR3 is 16 residues long. This CDR3 is CASSQLGGLNSYEQYF. The CDR3 DNA sequence: TGTGCCAGCAGCCAACTCGGCGGCCTAAACTCCTACGAGCAGTACTTC.

The chain combines TRBV18 with TRBJ1-1, with 7 bases aligning to TRBD1. The J segment lost 8 bases and the V segment lost 3 bases, leaving 6 bases of the junction unmatched. The CDR3 covers 13 residues. Per the germline V gene, CDR1 is KGHSH and CDR2 is LQKENI. The CDR3 sequence: CASSPRDSEEAFF. CDR3 coding DNA: TGTGCCAGCTCACCCCGGGACAGTGAAGAAGCTTTCTTT.

This clone was detected only a few times. This chain links TRBV6-5 with TRBJ2-7; 7 bases match TRBD1. Germline V lookup: CDR1 MNHEY, CDR2 SVGAGI. V was clipped by 5 bases and J by 4 bases; unmatched bases: 5. This CDR3 spans 13 amino acids. The CDR3 reads CASSPEGAYEQYF. Here the CDR3 DNA reads TGTGCCAGCAGTCCTGAGGGGGCTTACGAGCAGTACTTC.

This chain joins TRBV18 and TRBJ2-7; D is perhaps TRBD2 (5 bases). The CDR3 length is 16 residues. Between the trimmed V and J ends, which lost 3 bases and 3 bases, there was a span of 18 bases. Germline CDR1 and CDR2: KGHSH and LQKENI. Here the CDR3 reads CASSPENRGNLYEQYF. The CDR3 DNA sequence: TGTGCCAGCTCACCCGAAAACCGAGGGAACCTCTACGAGCAGTACTTC.

With respect to this clone: The same CDR3 also results from other DNA sequences found in this sample. V usage is TRBV5-1 and J usage is TRBJ2-5, with a tentative D call TRBD1 (5 bases). Germline assignment: CDR1 SGHRS and CDR2 YFSETQ. Trimming removed 0 bases from V and 4 bases from J, with 7 bases in between. This CDR3 spans 13 amino acids. The CDR3 protein is CASSLGQGETQYF. The CDR3 DNA is TGCGCCAGCAGCTTGGGGCAGGGAGAGACCCAGTACTTC.

This clone was observed a single time. V usage is TRBV9 and J usage is TRBJ2-1, with TRBD2 matching over 7 bases. Trimming removed 3 bases from V and 15 bases from J; junction bases left unmatched: 15. The CDR3 has 14 residues. Germline loops: CDR1 SGDLS, CDR2 YYNGEE. The CDR3 loop is CASSADPGTTPRFF. The CDR3 DNA is TGTGCCAGCAGCGCCGACCCCGGGACTACCCCGAGGTTCTTC.

The rearrangement joins TRBV11-2 to TRBJ2-3; a weak D match, TRBD2 (5 bases). Trimming removed 2 bases from V and 5 bases from J, with 11 bases in between. CDR3 length equals 14 residues. Per germline, CDR1 SGHAT and CDR2 FQNNGV. Here the CDR3 DNA reads TGTGCCAGCAGCTTATCTAGCTTGGTAGATACGCAGTATTTT. This encodes CASSLSSLVDTQYF.

The chain couples TRBV4-1 to TRBJ2-2; 13 nucleotides line up with TRBD2. V lost 3 bases and J lost 2; bases outside the gene matches: 6. Germline assignment: CDR1 MGHRA and CDR2 YSYEKL. CDR3 length equals 18 residues. The CDR3: CASSHRTSGRSNTGELFF. Written as DNA, the CDR3 is TGCGCCAGCAGCCACCGGACTAGCGGGAGAAGTAACACCGGGGAGCTGTTTTTT.